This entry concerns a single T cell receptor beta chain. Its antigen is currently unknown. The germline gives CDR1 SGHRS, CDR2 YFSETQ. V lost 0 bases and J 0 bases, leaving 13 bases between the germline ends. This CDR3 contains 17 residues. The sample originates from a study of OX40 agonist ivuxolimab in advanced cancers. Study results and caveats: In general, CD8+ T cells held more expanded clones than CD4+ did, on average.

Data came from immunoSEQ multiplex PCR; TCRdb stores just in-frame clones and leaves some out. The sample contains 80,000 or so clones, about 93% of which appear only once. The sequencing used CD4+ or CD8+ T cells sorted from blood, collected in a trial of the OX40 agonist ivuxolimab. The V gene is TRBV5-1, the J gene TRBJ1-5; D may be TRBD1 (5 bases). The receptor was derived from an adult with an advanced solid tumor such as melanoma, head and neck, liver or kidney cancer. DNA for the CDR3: TGCGCCAGCAGCTTGGCCCCCTCGACAGATAGCAATCAGCCCCAGCATTTT. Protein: CASSLAPSTDSNQPQHF.